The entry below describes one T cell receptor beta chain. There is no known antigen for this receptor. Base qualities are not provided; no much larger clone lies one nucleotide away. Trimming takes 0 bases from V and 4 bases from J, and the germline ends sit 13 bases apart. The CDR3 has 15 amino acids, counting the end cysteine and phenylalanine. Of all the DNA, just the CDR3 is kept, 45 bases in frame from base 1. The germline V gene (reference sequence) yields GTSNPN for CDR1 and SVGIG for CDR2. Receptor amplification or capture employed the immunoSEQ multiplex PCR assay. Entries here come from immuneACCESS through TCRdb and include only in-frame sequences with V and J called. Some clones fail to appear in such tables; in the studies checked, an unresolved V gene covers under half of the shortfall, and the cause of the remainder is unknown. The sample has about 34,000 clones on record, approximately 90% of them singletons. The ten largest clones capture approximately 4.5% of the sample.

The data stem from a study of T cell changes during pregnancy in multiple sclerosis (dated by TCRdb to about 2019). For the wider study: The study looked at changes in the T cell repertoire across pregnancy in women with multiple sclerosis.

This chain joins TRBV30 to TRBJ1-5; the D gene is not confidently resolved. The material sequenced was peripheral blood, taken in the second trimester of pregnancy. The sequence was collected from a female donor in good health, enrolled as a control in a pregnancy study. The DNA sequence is TGTGCCTGGAGTGTACGCGAGGCAGCGAATCAGCCCCAGCATTTT. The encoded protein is CAWSVREAANQPQHF.